This passage covers 3 T cell receptor beta chains from one sample sequenced in a study of coeliac disease. Sequencing was performed with immunoSEQ multiplex PCR; in TCRdb, only in-frame clones are kept and a portion is missing. The data show roughly 4,000 clones, less than 70% seen once. Sequenced sample: lymphocytes from the gut lamina propria. Source of these receptors: a man aged 70 or older without celiac disease.

This chain links TRBV28 with TRBJ1-1; D call uncertain. Germline V gene lookup returns CDR1 MDHEN and CDR2 SYDVKM. Trimming removed 2 bases at V and 7 bases at J, with 17 bases between. This CDR3 is 15 amino acids long. CDR3 sequence reads: CASSLLALFFDEAFF. The CDR3 bases are TGTGCCAGCAGTTTACTAGCCTTATTTTTCGATGAAGCTTTCTTT.

The rearrangement joins TRBV7-8 to TRBJ2-3, with 8 bases identical to TRBD1. V lost 1 base, J lost 4 bases, and 7 bases stayed unmatched. The CDR3 is 16 residues long. Looked up from germline, CDR1 is SGHVS and CDR2 is FQNEAQ. Here the CDR3 DNA reads TGTGCCAGCAGCTTAGAGGTCGTGACAGGGGCAGATACGCAGTATTTT. Its protein product is CASSLEVVTGADTQYF.

The chain recombines TRBV6-5 with TRBJ1-2; 9 bases map to TRBD1. After removal of 0 bases from V and 8 bases from J, the junction contained 7 bases not matched to a gene. CDR1 and CDR2 from the germline V gene are MNHEY and SVGAGI. This CDR3 has 15 amino acids. The CDR3 sequence: CASSYSTGGLGGYTF. DNA of the CDR3: TGTGCCAGCAGTTACTCAACAGGGGGCTTAGGAGGCTACACCTTC.